A selection of T cell receptor beta chains follows, all from one sample in a study of early T cells in non-severe SARS-CoV-2 infection. TCRdb recomputed calls from the 5' RACE reads with MiXCR, one row per CDR3 protein. This table has about 83,000 distinct CDR3 sequences, more than 9% appearing once. The sequencing input was whole blood. Receptors originate from an adult who was a healthcare worker with PCR-confirmed SARS-CoV-2 infection or an uninfected control (not recorded which). The CDR3 runs from the conserved cysteine through the conserved F or W. A D gene is named only where the DNA matches it firmly. Some rows mark clone size as missing; the rest say once, few, many or name a class of expanded clone.

abundance,d_gene,j_gene,v_gene,CDR3nt,CDR3aa
many,TRBD1,TRBJ1-3,TRBV20-1,TGCAGTGCTAGATACAGGGGTACTGGAAACACCATATATTTT,CSARYRGTGNTIYF
-,TRBD2,TRBJ2-5,TRBV3-1,TGTGCCAGCAGTTGGACTAGCGGGCAAGAGACCCAGTACTTC,CASSWTSGQETQYF
-,TRBD2,TRBJ2-3,TRBV24-1,TGTGCCACCAGTGATCCCGGACTAGCGCCAGATACGCAGTATTTT,CATSDPGLAPDTQYF
few,TRBD1,TRBJ2-2,TRBV3-1,TGTGCCAGCAGCCATACCGGACAGGGTCACACCGGGGAGCTGTTTTTT,CASSHTGQGHTGELFF
few,-,TRBJ2-7,TRBV7-2,TGTGCCAGCAGCTTAAATCCGGGCCCCTACGAGCAGTACTTC,CASSLNPGPYEQYF
-,-,TRBJ1-1,TRBV24-1,TGTGCCACCAGTGATTTGCAGGGACCCTTGAACACTGAAGCTTTCTTT,CATSDLQGPLNTEAFF
-,-,TRBJ1-5,TRBV21-1,TGTGCCGGGACAGGGGGGTATAGCAATCAGCCCCAGCATTTT,CAGTGGYSNQPQHF
many,-,TRBJ2-7,TRBV2,TGTGCCAGCAGTATACAGTCCTACGAGCAGTACTTC,CASSIQSYEQYF
many,-,TRBJ2-3,TRBV20-1,TGCAGTGCTCCCCGGGACTTCACAGATACGCAGTATTTT,CSAPRDFTDTQYF
many,-,TRBJ2-5,TRBV20-1,TGCAGGGCGGGACACCCTTATCAAGAGACCCAGTACTTC,CRAGHPYQETQYF
-,TRBD2,TRBJ2-6,TRBV5-4,TGTGCCAGCAGCAGGGGACTAGCGGGAGGGCCTAGGACTGGGGCCAACGTCCTGACTTTC,CASSRGLAGGPRTGANVLTF
few,TRBD2,TRBJ2-5,TRBV5-4,TGTGCCAGCAGCTTGGAGACGCGGCGGGAGTGGAAGACCCAGTACTTC,CASSLETRREWKTQYF
many,TRBD2,TRBJ2-7,TRBV7-8,TGTGCCAGCAGCTTCGGGAGGAGGACTGCCGAGCAGTACTTC,CASSFGRRTAEQYF
many,TRBD1,TRBJ2-5,TRBV18,TGTGCCAGCTCACCCGGCAGGGGGGAGACCCAGTACTTC,CASSPGRGETQYF
-,-,TRBJ1-2,TRBV12-5,TGTGCTAGTGGTTTGGTGACCGGAGGGGGATACTATGGCTACACCTTC,CASGLVTGGGYYGYTF
few,-,TRBJ2-2,TRBV4-1,TGCGCCAGCAGCCTGGCCGGGGCCGCGAACACCGGGGAGCTGTTTTTT,CASSLAGAANTGELFF
-,-,TRBJ2-3,TRBV20-1,TGCAGTGCTAGGTCTCCGACAGATACGCAGTATTTT,CSARSPTDTQYF
many,TRBD1,TRBJ2-7,TRBV18,TGTGCCAGCTCACCATTACTGAGACAGGGTGAGCAGTACTTC,CASSPLLRQGEQYF
many,-,TRBJ2-6,TRBV7-8,TGTGCCAGCAGCCCCGGGCCCTCTGGGGCCAACGTCCTGACTTTC,CASSPGPSGANVLTF
few,-,TRBJ1-5,TRBV6-5,TGTGCCAGCAGCCGGACGAGGGCAGATCAGCCCCAGCATTTT,CASSRTRADQPQHF
few,-,TRBJ1-1,TRBV2,TGTGCCAGCAGTGAAAGGGGTTTGGACACTGAAGCTTTCTTT,CASSERGLDTEAFF
-,-,TRBJ2-1,TRBV20-1,TGCAGTGTCGTCAGGATCAGCTCCTACAATGAGCAGTTCTTC,CSVVRISSYNEQFF